A single sample is the source of the 10 T cell receptor beta chains below, sequenced in a study of T cells after yellow fever vaccination. TCRdb recomputed calls from the 5' RACE reads with MiXCR, one row per CDR3 protein. The table shows 100,000 to 150,000 distinct CDR3 sequences, with roughly 15% occurring only once. Sequencing was performed on CD8+ T cells sorted from PBMCs, taken 5 days after the yellow fever booster vaccination. Receptors originate from a young man who received the YFV17D yellow fever vaccine.

A single count supports this clonotype. The chain carries TRBV12-3 or TRBV12-4 and TRBJ1-5, with TRBD1 identical over 7 bases. J lost 5 bases, V lost 6 bases, and 10 bases had no gene match. The CDR3 length is 15 residues. The CDR3 region has the DNA TGTGCCAGCAGGGCGGACAGGACAGTCGATCAGCCCCAGCATTTT. The encoded protein is CASRADRTVDQPQHF.

This clonotype was seen a few times. The chain employs TRBV28 and TRBJ1-5, with a possible D match to TRBD1 (6 bases). This CDR3 spans 12 amino acids. Germline CDR1 and CDR2: MDHEN and SYDVKM. Between the trimmed V and J ends, which lost 7 bases and 7 bases, there was a span of 11 bases. This CDR3 is CASTNDRQPQHF. The CDR3 DNA is TGTGCCAGCACCAACGACAGGCAGCCCCAGCATTTT. The full variable domain, its missing parts supplied by reference TRBV28 and TRBJ1-5, is DVKVTQSSRYLVKRTGEKVFLECVQDMDHENMFWYRQDPGLGLRLIYFSYDVKMKEKGDIPEGYSVSREKKERFSLILESASTNQTSMYLCASTNDRQPQHFGDGTRLSIL.

This clonotype was observed a handful of times. The V call is TRBV19, the J call TRBJ2-3, with TRBD2 identical over 12 bases. Germline CDR1 and CDR2: LNHDA and SQIVND (reference sequence). The J segment lost 5 bases and the V segment lost 7 bases, leaving 13 bases of the junction unmatched. CDR3 size: 17 residues. The DNA for the CDR3 is TGTGCCAGTACCTCTCATCTAGCGGGGGGGCCGGGAGATACGCAGTATTTT. Encoded protein: CASTSHLAGGPGDTQYF.

This clonotype has just a few counts. The genes are TRBV12-3 or TRBV12-4 and TRBJ1-2; D not resolved. The CDR3 extends over 12 amino acids. Trimming stripped 1 base from V and 8 bases from J, with 8 bases between. The CDR3 coding sequence is TGTGCCAGCAGTTTAGGATTTTGGGGCTACACCTTC. Protein sequence: CASSLGFWGYTF.

Only a few counts were recorded for this clonotype. The chain employs TRBV29-1 and TRBJ2-7; possibly TRBD2 for D (6 bases). The CDR3 runs to 12 residues. Trimming stripped 6 bases from V and 2 bases from J, with 11 bases between. The germline V gene has CDR1 SQVTM and CDR2 ANQGSEA. CDR3 sequence (DNA): TGCAGCGTCGGGGACTTCACCTACGAGCAGTACTTC. Translated: CSVGDFTYEQYF.

The chain links TRBV4-1 to TRBJ2-7; no firm D call. In germline, CDR1 is MGHRA, CDR2 YSYEKL. The length of the CDR3 is 15 residues. The V end was cut by 1 base, the J end by 2 bases, with 12 bases between. The CDR3 DNA reads as TGCGCCAGCAGCCAAGTCACAGTTGATGCCTACGAGCAGTACTTC. Amino acid sequence: CASSQVTVDAYEQYF.

V is TRBV6-4 and J is TRBJ2-3; 12 positions agree with TRBD2. The germline CDR1 and CDR2 sequences are MRHNA and SNTAGT. The CDR3 has 16 residues. V gave up 2 bases and J gave up 4 bases; unmatched junction bases: 4. Written as DNA, the CDR3 is TGTGCCAGCAGTGACGGGCTAGCGGGGGGGCCAGATACGCAGTATTTT. Protein: CASSDGLAGGPDTQYF.

This clonotype has ten or more counts. J is TRBJ2-3 and V is TRBV12-3 or TRBV12-4; D gene ambiguous. Trimming shortened V by 5 bases and J by 2 bases, and 5 bases separated the two germline ends. The CDR3 extends over 12 amino acids. CDR3 residues: CASSPITDTQYF. CDR3 DNA sequence: TGTGCCAGCAGTCCGATCACAGATACGCAGTATTTT.

The rearrangement uses TRBV5-1 and TRBJ2-7, with TRBD2 matching 13 bases. Trimming at V came to 4 bases and at J to 4 bases, leaving 5 bases not matched to a gene. The germline V gene encodes CDR1 SGHRS and CDR2 YFSETQ. The CDR3 covers 15 residues. The chain's CDR3 is CASSVTSGGFYEQYF. CDR3 bases: TGCGCCAGCAGCGTGACTAGCGGGGGGTTTTACGAGCAGTACTTC.

This clonotype turned up a few times. The rearrangement joins TRBV20-1 to TRBJ2-7; D not certain. V was trimmed by 3 bases and J by 0 bases, leaving 12 bases between them. In germline, CDR1 is DFQATT, CDR2 SNEGSKA (reference sequence). The CDR3 is 14 amino acids. CDR3 DNA sequence: TGCAGTGCTAGTCGGTCGATCGCCTCCTACGAGCAGTACGTC. Its protein is CSASRSIASYEQYV.